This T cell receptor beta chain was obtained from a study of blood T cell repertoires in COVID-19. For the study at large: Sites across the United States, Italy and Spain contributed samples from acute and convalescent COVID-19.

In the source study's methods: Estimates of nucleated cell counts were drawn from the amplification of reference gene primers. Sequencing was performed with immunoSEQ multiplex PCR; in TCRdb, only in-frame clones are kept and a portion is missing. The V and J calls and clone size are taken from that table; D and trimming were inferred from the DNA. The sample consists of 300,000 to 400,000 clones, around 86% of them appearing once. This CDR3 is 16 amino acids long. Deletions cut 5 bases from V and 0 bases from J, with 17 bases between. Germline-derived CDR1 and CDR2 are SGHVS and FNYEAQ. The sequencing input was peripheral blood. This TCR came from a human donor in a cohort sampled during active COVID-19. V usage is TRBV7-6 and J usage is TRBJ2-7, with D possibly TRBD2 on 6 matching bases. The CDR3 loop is CASSPGAASASYEQYF. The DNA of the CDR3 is TGTGCCAGCAGCCCTGGGGCGGCTAGCGCCTCCTACGAGCAGTACTTC.